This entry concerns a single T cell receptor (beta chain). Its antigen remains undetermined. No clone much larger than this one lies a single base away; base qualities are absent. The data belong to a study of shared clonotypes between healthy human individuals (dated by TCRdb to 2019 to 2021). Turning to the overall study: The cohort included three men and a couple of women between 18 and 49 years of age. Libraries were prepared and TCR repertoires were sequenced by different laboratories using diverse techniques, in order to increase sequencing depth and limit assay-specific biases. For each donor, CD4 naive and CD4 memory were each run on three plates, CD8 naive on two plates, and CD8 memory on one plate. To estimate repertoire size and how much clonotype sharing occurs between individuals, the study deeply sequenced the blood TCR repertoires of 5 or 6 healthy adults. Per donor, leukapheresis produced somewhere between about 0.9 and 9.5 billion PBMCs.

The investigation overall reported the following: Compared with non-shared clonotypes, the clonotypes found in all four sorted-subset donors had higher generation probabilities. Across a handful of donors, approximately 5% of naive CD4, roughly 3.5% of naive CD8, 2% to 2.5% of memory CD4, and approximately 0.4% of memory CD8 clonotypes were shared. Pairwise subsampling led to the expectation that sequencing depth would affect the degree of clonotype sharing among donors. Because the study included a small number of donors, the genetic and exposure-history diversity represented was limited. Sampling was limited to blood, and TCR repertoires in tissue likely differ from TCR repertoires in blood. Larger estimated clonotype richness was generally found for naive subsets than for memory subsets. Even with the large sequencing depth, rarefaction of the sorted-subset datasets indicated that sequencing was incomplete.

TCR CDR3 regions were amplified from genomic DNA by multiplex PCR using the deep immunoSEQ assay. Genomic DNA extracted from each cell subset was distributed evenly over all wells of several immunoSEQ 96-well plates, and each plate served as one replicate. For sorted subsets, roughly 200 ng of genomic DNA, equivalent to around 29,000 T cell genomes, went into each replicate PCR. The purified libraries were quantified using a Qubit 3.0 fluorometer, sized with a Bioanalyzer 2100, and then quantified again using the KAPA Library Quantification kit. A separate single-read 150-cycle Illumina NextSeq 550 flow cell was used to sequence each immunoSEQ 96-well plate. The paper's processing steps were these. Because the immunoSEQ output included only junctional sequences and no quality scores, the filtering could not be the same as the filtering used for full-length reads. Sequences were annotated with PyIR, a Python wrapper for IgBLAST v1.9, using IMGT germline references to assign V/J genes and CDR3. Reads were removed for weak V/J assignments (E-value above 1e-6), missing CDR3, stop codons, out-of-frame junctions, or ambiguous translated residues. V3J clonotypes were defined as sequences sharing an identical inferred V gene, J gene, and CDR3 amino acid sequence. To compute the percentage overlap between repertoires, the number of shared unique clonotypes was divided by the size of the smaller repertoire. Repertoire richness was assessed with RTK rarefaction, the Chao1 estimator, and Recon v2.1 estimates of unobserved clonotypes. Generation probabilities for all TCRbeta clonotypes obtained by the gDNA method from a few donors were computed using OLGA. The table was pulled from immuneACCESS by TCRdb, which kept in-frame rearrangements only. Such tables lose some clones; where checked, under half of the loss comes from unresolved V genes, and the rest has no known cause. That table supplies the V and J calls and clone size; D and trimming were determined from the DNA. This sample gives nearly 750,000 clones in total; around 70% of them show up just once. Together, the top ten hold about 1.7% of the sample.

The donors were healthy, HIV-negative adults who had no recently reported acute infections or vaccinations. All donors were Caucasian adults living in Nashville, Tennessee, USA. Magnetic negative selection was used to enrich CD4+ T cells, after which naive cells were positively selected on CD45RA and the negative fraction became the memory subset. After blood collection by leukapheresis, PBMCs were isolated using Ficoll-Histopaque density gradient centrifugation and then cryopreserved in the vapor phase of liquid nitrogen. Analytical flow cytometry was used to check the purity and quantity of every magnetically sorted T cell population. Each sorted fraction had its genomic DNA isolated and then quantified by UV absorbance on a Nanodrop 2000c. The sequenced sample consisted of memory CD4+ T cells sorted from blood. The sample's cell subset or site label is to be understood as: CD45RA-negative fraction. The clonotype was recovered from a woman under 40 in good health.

The CDR3 sequence is CASSPRGTDSYEQYF. The DNA reads TGTGCCAGCAGCCCCAGAGGGACAGACTCCTACGAGCAGTACTTC. The rearrangement joined TRBV9 to TRBJ2-7; 7 junctional bases match TRBD1. Based on the germline V gene, the CDR1 and CDR2 sequences are SGDLS and YYNGEE. Trimming accounts for 4 bases at V and 0 bases at J, while the number of junction bases matched to no gene is 7. Reading from cysteine to phenylalanine, the CDR3 counts 15 amino acids. Here the CDR3 DNA is all that survives: 45 bases in frame from base 1.